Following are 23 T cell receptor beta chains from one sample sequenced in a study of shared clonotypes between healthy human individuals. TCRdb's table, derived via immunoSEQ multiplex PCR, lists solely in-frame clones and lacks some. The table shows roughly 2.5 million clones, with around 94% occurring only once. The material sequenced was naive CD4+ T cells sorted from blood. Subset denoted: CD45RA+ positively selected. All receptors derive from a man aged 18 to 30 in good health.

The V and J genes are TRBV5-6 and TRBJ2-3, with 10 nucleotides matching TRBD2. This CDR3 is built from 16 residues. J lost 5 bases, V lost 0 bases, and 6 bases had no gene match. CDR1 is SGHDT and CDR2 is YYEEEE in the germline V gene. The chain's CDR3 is CASSLVGTSGVDTQYF. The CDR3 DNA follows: TGTGCCAGCAGCTTGGTGGGTACTAGCGGGGTAGATACGCAGTATTTT.

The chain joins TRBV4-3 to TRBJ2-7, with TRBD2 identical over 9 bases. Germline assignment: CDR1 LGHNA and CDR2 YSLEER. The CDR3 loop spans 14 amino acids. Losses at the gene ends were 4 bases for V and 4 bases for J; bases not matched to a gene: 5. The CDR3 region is CASSLIAGVYEQYF. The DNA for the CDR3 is TGCGCCAGCAGCCTAATAGCGGGAGTGTACGAGCAGTACTTC.

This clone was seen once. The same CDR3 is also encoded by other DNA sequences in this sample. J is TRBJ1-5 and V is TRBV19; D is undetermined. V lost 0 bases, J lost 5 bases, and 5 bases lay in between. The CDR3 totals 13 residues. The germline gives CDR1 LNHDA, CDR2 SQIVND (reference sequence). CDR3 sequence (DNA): TGTGCCAGTAGTATAGAAAGGGATCAGCCCCAGCATTTT. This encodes CASSIERDQPQHF.

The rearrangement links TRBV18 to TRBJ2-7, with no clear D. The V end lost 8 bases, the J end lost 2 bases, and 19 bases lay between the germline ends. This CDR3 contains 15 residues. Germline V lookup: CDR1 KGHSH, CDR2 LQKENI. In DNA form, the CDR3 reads TGTGCCAGCGGTCCCGTTGGAGACGGCGCCTACGAGCAGTACTTC. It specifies CASGPVGDGAYEQYF.

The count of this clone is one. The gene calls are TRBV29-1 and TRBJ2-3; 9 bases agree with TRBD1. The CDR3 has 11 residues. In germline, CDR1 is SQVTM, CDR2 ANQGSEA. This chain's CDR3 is CGGTGTDTQYF. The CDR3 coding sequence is TGCGGGGGGACAGGGACAGATACGCAGTATTTT.

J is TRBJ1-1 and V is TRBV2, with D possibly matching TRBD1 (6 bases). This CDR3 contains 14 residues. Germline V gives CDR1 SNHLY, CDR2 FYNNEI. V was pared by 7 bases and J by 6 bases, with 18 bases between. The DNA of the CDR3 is TGTGCCAGCATTCTTACAGGGATGTTCGCTGAAGCTTTCTTT. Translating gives CASILTGMFAEAFF.

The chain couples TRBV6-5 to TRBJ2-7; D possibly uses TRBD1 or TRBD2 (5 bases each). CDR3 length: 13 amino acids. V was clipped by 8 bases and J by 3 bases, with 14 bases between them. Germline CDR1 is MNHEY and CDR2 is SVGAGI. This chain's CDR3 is CASSSGQFYEQYF. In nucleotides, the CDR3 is TGTGCCAGCTCTTCGGGGCAGTTCTACGAGCAGTACTTC.

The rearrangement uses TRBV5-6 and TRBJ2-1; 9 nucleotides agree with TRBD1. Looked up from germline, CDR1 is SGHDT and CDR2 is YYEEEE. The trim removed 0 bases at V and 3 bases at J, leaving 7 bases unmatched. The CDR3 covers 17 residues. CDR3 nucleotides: TGTGCCAGCAGCTTGGGGACAGGGGTAATACACTACAATGAGCAGTTCTTC. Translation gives CASSLGTGVIHYNEQFF.

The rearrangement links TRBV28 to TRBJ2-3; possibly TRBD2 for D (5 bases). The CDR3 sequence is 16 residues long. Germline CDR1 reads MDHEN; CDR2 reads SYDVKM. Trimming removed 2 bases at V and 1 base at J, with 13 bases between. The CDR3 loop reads CASSLVLGSGTDTQYF. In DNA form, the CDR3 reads TGTGCCAGCAGTTTAGTTTTGGGGAGTGGCACAGATACGCAGTATTTT.

The CDR3 here is CASSARLAPIGSTDTQYF. The CDR3 nucleotides read TGCGCCAGCAGCGCCAGACTAGCGCCTATTGGTAGCACAGATACGCAGTATTTT. V gene TRBV5-1 combines with J gene TRBJ2-3; 8 bases are a match to TRBD2. This CDR3 contains 18 residues. Losses at the gene ends were 4 bases for V and 0 bases for J; bases not matched to a gene: 13. Germline V lookup: CDR1 SGHRS, CDR2 YFSETQ.

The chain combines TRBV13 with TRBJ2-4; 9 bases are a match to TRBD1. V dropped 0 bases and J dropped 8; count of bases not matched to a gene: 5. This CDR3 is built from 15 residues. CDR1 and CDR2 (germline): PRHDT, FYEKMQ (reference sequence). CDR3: CASSLGQGARDIQYF. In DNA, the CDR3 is TGTGCCAGCAGCTTAGGACAGGGGGCGAGGGACATTCAGTACTTC. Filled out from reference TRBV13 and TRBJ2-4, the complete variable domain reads AAGVIQSPRHLIKEKRETATLKCYPIPRHDTVYWYQQGPGQDPQFLISFYEKMQSDKGSIPDRFSAQQFSDYHSELNMSSLELGDSALYFCASSLGQGARDIQYFGAGTRLSVL.

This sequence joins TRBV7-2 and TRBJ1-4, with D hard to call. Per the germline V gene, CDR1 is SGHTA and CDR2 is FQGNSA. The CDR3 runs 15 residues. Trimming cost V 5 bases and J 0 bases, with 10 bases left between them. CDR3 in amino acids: CASSHGLATNEKLFF. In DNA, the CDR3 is TGTGCCAGCAGCCATGGGCTTGCAACTAATGAAAAACTGTTTTTT.

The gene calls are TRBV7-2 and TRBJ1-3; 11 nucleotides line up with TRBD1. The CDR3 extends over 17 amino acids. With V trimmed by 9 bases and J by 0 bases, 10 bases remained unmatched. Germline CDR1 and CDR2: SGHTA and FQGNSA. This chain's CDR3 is CASRRGQGETSGNTIYF. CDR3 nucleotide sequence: TGTGCCAGTAGGCGGGGACAGGGGGAAACCTCTGGAAACACCATATATTTT.

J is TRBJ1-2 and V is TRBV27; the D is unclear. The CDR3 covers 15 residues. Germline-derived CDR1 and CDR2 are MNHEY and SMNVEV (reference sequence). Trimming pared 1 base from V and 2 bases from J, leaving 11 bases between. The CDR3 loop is CASSLYHRGNYGYTF. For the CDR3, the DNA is TGTGCCAGCAGTTTATATCACCGGGGAAACTATGGCTACACCTTC.

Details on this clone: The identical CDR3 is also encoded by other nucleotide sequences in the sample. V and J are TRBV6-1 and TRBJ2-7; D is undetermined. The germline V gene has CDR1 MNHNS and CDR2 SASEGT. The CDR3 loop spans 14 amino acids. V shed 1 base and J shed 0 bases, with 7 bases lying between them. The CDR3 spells CASSEGGSSYEQYF. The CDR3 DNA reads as TGTGCCAGCAGTGAAGGGGGTAGCTCCTACGAGCAGTACTTC.

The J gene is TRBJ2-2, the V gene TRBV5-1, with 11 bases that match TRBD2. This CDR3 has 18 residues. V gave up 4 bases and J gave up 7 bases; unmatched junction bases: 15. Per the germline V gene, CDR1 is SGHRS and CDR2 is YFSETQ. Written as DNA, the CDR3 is TGCGCCAGCAGCCCGACGCTCTTAGCGGGGGGGCATGGCGGGGAGCTGTTTTTT. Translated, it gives CASSPTLLAGGHGGELFF.

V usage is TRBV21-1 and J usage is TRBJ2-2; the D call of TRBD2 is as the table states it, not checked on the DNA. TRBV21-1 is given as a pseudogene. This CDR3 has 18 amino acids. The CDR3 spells CASSKEDKAGANTGELFF. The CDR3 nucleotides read TGTGCCAGCAGCAAAGAAGATAAAGCGGGGGCGAACACCGGGGAGCTGTTTTTT.

In DNA, the CDR3 is TGCGCCAGCAGCTTGGGACAGGGGATCGCTGGAAACACCATATATTTT. Its protein is CASSLGQGIAGNTIYF. The chain recombines TRBV5-1 with TRBJ1-3; TRBD1 aligns across 8 bases. J lost 2 bases, V lost 0 bases, and 4 bases had no gene match. This CDR3 comprises 16 residues. Per germline, CDR1 SGHRS and CDR2 YFSETQ.

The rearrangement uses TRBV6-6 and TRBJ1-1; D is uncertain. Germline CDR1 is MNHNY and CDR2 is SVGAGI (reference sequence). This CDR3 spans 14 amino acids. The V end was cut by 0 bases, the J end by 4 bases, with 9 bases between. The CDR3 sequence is CASSYSLVSTEAFF. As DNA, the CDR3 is TGTGCCAGCAGTTACTCCCTCGTGAGCACTGAAGCTTTCTTT.

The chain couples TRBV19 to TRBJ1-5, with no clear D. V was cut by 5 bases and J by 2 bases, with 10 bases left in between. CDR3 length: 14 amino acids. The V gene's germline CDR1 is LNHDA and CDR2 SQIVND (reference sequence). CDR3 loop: CASSPQVGNQPQHF. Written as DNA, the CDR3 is TGTGCCAGTAGTCCGCAGGTAGGCAATCAGCCCCAGCATTTT.

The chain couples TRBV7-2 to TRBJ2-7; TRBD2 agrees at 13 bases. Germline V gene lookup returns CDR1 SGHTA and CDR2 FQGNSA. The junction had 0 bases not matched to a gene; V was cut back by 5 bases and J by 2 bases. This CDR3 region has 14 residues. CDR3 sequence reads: CASSGTSGTYEQYF. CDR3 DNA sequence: TGTGCCAGCAGCGGGACTAGCGGGACCTACGAGCAGTACTTC.

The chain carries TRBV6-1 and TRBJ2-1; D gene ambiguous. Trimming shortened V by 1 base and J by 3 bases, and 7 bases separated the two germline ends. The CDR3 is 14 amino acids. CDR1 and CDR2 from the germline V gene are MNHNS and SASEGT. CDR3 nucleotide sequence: TGTGCCAGCAGTGAAGGGGCAGGCTACAATGAGCAGTTCTTC. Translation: CASSEGAGYNEQFF.

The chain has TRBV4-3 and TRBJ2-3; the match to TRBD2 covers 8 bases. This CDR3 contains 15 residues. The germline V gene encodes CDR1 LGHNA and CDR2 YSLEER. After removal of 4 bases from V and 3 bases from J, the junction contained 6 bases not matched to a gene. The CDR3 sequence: CASSRREAGTDTQYF. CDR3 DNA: TGCGCCAGCAGCCGGCGGGAGGCCGGGACAGATACGCAGTATTTT.